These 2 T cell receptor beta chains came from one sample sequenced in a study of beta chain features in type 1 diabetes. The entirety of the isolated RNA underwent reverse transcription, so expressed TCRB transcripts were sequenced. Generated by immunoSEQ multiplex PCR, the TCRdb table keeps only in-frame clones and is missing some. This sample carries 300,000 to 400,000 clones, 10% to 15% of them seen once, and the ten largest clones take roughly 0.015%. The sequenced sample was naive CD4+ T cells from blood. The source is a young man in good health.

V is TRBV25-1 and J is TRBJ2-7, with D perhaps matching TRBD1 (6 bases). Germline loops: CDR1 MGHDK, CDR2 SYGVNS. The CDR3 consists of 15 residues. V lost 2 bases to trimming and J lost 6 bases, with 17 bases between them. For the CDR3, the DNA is TGTGCCAGCAGTGAAGCTGGTTGGCAGGGGTCCGAGCAGTACTTC. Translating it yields CASSEAGWQGSEQYF.

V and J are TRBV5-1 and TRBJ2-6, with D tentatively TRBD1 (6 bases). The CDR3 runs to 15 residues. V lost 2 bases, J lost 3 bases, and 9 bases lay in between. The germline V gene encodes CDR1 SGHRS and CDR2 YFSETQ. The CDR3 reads CASSLQGGGANVLTF. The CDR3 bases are TGCGCCAGCAGCTTACAGGGTGGTGGGGCCAACGTCCTGACTTTC.